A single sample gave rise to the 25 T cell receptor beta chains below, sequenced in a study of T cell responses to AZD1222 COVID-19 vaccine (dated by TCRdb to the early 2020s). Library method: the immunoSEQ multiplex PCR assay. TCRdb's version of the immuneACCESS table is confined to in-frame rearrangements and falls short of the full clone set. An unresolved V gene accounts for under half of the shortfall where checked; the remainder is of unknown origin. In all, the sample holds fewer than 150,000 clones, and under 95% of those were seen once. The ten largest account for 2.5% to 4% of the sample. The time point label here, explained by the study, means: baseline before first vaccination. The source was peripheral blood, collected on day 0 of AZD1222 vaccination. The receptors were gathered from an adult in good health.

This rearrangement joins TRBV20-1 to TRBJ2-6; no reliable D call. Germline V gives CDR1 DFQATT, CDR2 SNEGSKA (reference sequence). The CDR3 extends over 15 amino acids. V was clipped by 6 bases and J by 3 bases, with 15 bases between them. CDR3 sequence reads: CSASDVDGGANVLTF. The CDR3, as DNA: TGCAGTGCCAGTGACGTGGACGGTGGGGCCAACGTCCTGACTTTC.

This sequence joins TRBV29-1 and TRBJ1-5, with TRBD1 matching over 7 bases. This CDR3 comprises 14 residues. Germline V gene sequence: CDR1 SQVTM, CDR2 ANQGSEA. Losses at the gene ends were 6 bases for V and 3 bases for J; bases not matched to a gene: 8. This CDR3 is CSVAEGGNNQPQHF. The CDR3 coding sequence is TGCAGCGTAGCAGAAGGGGGCAACAATCAGCCCCAGCATTTT.

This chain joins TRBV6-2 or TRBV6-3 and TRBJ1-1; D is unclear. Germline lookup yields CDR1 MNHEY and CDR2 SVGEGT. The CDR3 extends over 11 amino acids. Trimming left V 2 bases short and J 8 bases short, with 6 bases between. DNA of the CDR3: TGTGCCAGCAGTTACGGCGTCGAAGCTTTCTTT. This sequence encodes CASSYGVEAFF.

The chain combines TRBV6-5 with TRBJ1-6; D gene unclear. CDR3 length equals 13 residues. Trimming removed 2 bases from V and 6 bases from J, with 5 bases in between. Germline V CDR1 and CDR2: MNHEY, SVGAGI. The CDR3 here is CASSYMGNSPLHF. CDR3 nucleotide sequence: TGTGCCAGCAGTTACATGGGTAATTCACCCCTCCACTTT.

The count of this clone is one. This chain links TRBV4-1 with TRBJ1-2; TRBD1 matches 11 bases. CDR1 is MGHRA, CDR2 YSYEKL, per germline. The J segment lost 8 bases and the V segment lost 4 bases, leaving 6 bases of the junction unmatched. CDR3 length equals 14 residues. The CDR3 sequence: CASSRRDRGSGYTF. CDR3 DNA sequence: TGCGCCAGCAGCCGCCGGGACAGGGGGTCCGGCTACACCTTC.

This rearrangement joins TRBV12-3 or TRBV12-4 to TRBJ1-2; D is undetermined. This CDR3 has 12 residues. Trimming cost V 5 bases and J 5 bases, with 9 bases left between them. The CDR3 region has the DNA TGTGCCAGCAGTCGGACGGGTTATGGCTACACCTTC. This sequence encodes CASSRTGYGYTF.

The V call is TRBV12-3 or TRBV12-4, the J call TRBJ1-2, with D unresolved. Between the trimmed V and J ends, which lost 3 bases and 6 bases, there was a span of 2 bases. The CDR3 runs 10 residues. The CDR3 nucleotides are TGTGCCAGCAGTTTCGATGGCTACACCTTC. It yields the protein CASSFDGYTF.

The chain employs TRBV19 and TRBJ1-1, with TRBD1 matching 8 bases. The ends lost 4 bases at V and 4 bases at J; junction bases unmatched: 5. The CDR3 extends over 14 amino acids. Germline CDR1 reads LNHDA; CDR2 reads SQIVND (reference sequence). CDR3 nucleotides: TGTGCCAGTAGTACCGTGGACAGGGCCACTGAAGCTTTCTTT. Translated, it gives CASSTVDRATEAFF.

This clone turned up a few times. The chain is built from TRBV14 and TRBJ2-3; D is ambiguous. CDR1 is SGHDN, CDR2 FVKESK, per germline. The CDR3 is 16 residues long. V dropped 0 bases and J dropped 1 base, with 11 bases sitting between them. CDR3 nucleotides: TGTGCCAGCAGCCAAGACCGGGTTTGGGGCACAGATACGCAGTATTTT. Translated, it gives CASSQDRVWGTDTQYF.

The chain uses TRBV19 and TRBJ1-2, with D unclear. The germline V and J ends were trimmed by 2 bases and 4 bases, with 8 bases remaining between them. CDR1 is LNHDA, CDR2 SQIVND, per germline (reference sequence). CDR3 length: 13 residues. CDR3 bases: TGTGCCAGTAGTATAACCCAATCCTATGGCTACACCTTC. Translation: CASSITQSYGYTF.

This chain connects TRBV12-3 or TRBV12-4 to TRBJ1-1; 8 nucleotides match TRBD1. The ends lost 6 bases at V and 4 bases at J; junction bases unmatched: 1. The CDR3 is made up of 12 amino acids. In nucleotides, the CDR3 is TGTGCCAGCAGCCAGGGGGCCACTGAAGCTTTCTTT. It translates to CASSQGATEAFF.

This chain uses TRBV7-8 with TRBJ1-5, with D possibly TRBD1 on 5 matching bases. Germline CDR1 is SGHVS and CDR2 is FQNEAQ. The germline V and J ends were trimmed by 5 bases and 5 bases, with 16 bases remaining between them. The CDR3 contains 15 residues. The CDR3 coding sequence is TGTGCCAGCAGCAGACTCCGGGACGGCTATCAGCCCCAGCATTTT. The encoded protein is CASSRLRDGYQPQHF.

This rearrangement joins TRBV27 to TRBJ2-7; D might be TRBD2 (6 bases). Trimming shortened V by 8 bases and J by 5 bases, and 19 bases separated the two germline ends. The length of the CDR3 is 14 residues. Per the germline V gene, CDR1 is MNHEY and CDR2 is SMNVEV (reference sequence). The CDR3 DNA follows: TGTGCCAGCGCAAAAACGCGGGACGGTAACGAGCAGTACTTC. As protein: CASAKTRDGNEQYF.

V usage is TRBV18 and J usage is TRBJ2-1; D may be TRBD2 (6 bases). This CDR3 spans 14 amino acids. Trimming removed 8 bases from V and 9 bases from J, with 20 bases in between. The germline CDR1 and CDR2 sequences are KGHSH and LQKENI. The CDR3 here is CASTRDASRAEQFF. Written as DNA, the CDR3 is TGTGCCAGCACGCGGGATGCGTCGCGGGCTGAGCAGTTCTTC.

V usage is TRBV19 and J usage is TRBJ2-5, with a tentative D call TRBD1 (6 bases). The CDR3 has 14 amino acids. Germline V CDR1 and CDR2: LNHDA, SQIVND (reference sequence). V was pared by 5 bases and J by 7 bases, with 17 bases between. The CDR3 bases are TGTGCCAGTAGTCCTACAGGGTTGGGAGCGACCCAGTACTTC. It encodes CASSPTGLGATQYF.

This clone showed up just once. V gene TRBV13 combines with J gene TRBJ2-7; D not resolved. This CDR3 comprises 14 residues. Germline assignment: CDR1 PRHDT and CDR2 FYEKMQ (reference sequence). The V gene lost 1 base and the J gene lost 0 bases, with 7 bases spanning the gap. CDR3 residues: CASSLATSSYEQYF. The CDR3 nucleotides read TGTGCCAGCAGCTTAGCCACCTCCTCCTACGAGCAGTACTTC.

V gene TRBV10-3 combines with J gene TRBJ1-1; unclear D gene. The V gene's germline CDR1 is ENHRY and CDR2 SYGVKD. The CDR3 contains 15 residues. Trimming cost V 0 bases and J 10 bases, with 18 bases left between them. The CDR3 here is CAISESEGAGVGAFF. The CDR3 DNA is TGTGCCATCAGTGAGTCGGAGGGAGCGGGAGTGGGAGCTTTCTTT.

The CDR3 coding sequence is TGTGCCAGCATTGGGGGGAGGGGTTTGAAGGAAAAACTGTTTTTT. Protein product: CASIGGRGLKEKLFF. The genes are TRBV7-9 and TRBJ1-4, with TRBD1 as a possible D gene (5 bases). Germline V lookup: CDR1 SEHNR, CDR2 FQNEAQ (reference sequence). This CDR3 spans 15 amino acids. The V gene lost 7 bases and the J gene lost 8 bases, with 20 bases spanning the gap.

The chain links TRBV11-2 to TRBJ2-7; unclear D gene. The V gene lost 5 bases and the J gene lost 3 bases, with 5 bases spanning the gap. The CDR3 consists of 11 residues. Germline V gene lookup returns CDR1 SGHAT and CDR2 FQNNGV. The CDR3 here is CASSLVYEQYF. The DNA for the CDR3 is TGTGCCAGCAGCCTTGTCTACGAGCAGTACTTC.

In nucleotides, the CDR3 is TGCAGCGCGAGACAGGGCCGTGGCTACACCTTC. This translates into CSARQGRGYTF. The chain carries TRBV29-1 and TRBJ1-2; 7 bases align to TRBD1. The germline CDR1 and CDR2 sequences are SQVTM and ANQGSEA. Trimming at V came to 7 bases and at J to 7 bases, leaving 6 bases not matched to a gene. The CDR3 runs 11 residues.

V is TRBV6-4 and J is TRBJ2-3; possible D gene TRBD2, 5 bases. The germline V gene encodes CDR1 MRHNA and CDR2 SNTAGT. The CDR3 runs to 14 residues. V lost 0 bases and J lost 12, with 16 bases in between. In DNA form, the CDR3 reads TGTGCCAGCAGTGACTCGAAGGACTCCTCATCACAGTATTTT. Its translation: CASSDSKDSSSQYF.

The CDR3 loop is CASSYRAGLDGETQYF. The CDR3 nucleotides are TGTGCCAGCAGTTATAGAGCGGGACTAGATGGAGAGACCCAGTACTTC. The J gene is TRBJ2-5, the V gene TRBV28; 8 bases match TRBD2. The trim removed 4 bases at V and 4 bases at J, leaving 11 bases unmatched. Per the germline V gene, CDR1 is MDHEN and CDR2 is SYDVKM. The CDR3 runs to 16 residues.

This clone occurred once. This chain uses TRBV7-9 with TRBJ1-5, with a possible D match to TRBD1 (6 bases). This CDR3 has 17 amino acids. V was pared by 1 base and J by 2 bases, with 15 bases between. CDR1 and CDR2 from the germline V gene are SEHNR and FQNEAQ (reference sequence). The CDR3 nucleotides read TGTGCCAGCAGCTTAGGGTCAGGGGACGGTGGCAATCAGCCCCAGCATTTT. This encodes CASSLGSGDGGNQPQHF.

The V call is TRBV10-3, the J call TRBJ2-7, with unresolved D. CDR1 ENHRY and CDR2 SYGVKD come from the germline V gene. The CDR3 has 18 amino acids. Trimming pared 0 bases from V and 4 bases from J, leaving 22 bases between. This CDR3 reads CAISESRVKKDHWYEQYF. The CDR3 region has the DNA TGTGCCATCAGTGAGTCCCGCGTCAAAAAGGACCACTGGTACGAGCAGTACTTC.

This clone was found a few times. CDR3 nucleotides: TGTGCCAGCAGTTTCAGCTCCTACAATGAGCAGTTCTTC. This translates into CASSFSSYNEQFF. The chain links TRBV27 to TRBJ2-1; no clear D. The CDR3 contains 13 residues. Germline-derived CDR1 and CDR2 are MNHEY and SMNVEV (reference sequence). V was shortened by 3 bases and J by 0 bases, with 3 bases between the two germline ends.